This T cell receptor (beta chain) was obtained from a study of vaccination and CD4 T cells after COVID-19. An Oncomine TCR Beta short-read assay was used to sequence the DNA from cultured CD4+ T cells. A single record per CDR3 protein comes from TCRdb applying MiXCR to the PCR reads. Of more than 6,000 distinct CDR3 sequences in the sample, about a fifth are singletons; the top ten hold roughly 9.2%. The treatment here: approximately nine-day PBMC culture with coronavirus spike peptide pools or control peptides (ViraFEST assay). The length of the CDR3 is 14 residues. Per germline, CDR1 SQVTM and CDR2 ANQGSEA. V lost 4 bases to trimming and J lost 0 bases, with 12 bases between them. In regard to this clonotype: Its antigen is not identified.

The V and J genes are TRBV29-1 and TRBJ1-2, with no clear D. Sequencing was performed on CD4+ T cells from blood, cultured in vitro, taken after SARS-CoV-2 vaccination. This clonotype originated in a human donor who had recovered from COVID-19. CDR3 sequence: CSVAGPQTNYGYTF. The CDR3 coding sequence is TGCAGCGTTGCCGGGCCCCAGACTAACTATGGCTACACCTTC.